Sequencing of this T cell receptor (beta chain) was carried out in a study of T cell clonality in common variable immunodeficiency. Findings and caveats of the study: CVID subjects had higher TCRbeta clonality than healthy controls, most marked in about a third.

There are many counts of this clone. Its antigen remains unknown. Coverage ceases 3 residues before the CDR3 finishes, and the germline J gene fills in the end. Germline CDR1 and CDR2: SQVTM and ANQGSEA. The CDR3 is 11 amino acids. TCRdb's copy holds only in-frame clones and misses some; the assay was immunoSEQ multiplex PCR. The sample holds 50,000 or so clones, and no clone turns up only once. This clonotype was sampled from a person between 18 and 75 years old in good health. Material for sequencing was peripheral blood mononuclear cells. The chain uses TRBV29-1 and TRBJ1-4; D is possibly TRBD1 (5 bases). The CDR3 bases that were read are TGCAGCGTTGAGGTTGGGCAGGGA. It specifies CSVEVGQG. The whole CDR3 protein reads CSVEVGQGLFF.